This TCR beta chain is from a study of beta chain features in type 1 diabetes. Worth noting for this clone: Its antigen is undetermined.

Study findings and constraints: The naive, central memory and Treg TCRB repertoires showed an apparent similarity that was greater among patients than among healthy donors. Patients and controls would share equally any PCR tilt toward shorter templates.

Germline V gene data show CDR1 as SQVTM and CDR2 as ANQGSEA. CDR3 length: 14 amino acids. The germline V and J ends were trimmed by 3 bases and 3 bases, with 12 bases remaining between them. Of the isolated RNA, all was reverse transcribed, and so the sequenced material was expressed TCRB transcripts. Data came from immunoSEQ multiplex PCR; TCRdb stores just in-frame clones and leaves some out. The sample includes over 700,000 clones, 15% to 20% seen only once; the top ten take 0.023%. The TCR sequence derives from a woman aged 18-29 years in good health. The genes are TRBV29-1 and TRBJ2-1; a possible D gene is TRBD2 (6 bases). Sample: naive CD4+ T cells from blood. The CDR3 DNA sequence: TGCAGCGTTGATCGCGGGGATCTCTACAATGAGCAGTTCTTC. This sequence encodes CSVDRGDLYNEQFF.